Presented here are 6 T cell receptor beta chains from one specimen sequenced in a study of long-term antiretroviral therapy in people with HIV. The run of the v3.0 immunoSEQ assay was at survey level. TCRdb's table, derived via immunoSEQ multiplex PCR, lists solely in-frame clones and lacks some. The data show 30,000 to 40,000 clones, with around 85% seen just once and approximately 4.4% held by the top ten. The source material was unsorted PBMCs, sampled about 3.3 years after starting antiretroviral therapy. Receptors originate from a man aged 18 to 35 with HIV.

This chain connects TRBV12-5 to TRBJ2-1; 8 bases fit TRBD2. Germline CDR1 LGHNT, CDR2 FRNRAP. V gave up 0 bases and J gave up 0 bases; unmatched junction bases: 4. There are 17 residues in the CDR3. The CDR3 DNA reads TGTGCTAGTGGTTTGGTCCTTAGCGGGAACTCCTACAATGAGCAGTTCTTC. It yields the protein CASGLVLSGNSYNEQFF.

The V gene is TRBV15, the J gene TRBJ1-4, with D tentatively TRBD1 (5 bases). The CDR3 extends over 16 amino acids. CDR1 and CDR2 from the germline V gene are LNHNV and YYDKDF (reference sequence). The V gene lost 2 bases and the J gene lost 1 base, with 11 bases spanning the gap. CDR3 loop: CATSRRLRVTNEKLFF. The CDR3 region has the DNA TGTGCCACCAGCAGACGCCTCAGGGTAACTAATGAAAAACTGTTTTTT.

The chain recombines TRBV7-9 with TRBJ2-7, with D possibly being TRBD2 (6 bases). The length of the CDR3 is 15 residues. Germline V gene sequence: CDR1 SEHNR, CDR2 FQNEAQ (reference sequence). The germline V and J ends were trimmed by 5 bases and 7 bases, with 21 bases remaining between them. The CDR3: CASSRVGRDPGEQYF. The CDR3 bases are TGTGCCAGCAGCCGAGTCGGGCGGGACCCGGGGGAGCAGTACTTC. The complete variable domain, with remaining parts taken from reference TRBV7-9 and TRBJ2-7, reads DTGVSQNPRHKITKRGQNVTFRCDPISEHNRLYWYRQTLGQGPEFLTYFQNEAQLEKSRLLSDRFSAERPKGSFSTLEIQRTEQGDSAMYLCASSRVGRDPGEQYFGPGTRLTVT.

The J gene is TRBJ2-3, the V gene TRBV6-5; possibly TRBD1 or TRBD2 for D (5 bases each). Germline V CDR1 and CDR2: MNHEY, SVGAGI. Between the trimmed V and J ends, which lost 6 bases and 2 bases, there was a span of 15 bases. This CDR3 is 15 amino acids long. The CDR3 sequence: CASSHEGSPTDTQYF. The CDR3, as DNA: TGTGCCAGCAGCCACGAGGGGTCCCCCACAGATACGCAGTATTTT.

The chain employs TRBV7-9 and TRBJ1-1; D perhaps matches TRBD1 (6 bases). This CDR3 contains 14 residues. Germline V CDR1 and CDR2: SEHNR, FQNEAQ (reference sequence). Trimming left V 1 base short and J 5 bases short, with 11 bases between. CDR3 sequence (DNA): TGTGCCAGCAGCTTAGGGCAGGGGCGGACTGAAGCTTTCTTT. Its protein product is CASSLGQGRTEAFF.

The chain has TRBV2 and TRBJ2-7, with 7 bases fitting TRBD1. Germline assignment: CDR1 SNHLY and CDR2 FYNNEI. The CDR3 is 15 amino acids. V gave up 6 bases and J gave up 1 base; unmatched junction bases: 9. The CDR3 loop is CASRGDRIMSYEQYF. CDR3 DNA sequence: TGTGCCAGCAGGGGGGACAGAATTATGTCCTACGAGCAGTACTTC.